Sequencing of this TCR beta chain was carried out in a study of identical twins (dated by TCRdb to 2016 to 2018). For the study in its entirety: To test whether fetal clonotypes persist, the study used deep sequencing on TCR alpha and beta repertoires from monozygotic twins, unrelated adults of various ages, and cord blood. To rule out contamination, the twin experiments were replicated at different times with different library preparation protocols. The study at large found these results: Compared with coincidental sharing between unrelated individuals, out-of-frame TCR alpha sequences shared between twins showed an excess of sequences with low generation probability. Conclusions relied on cross-sectional statistical analysis, since the same donors could not be followed over many years. In monozygotic twins, recombination models systematically underestimated out-of-frame TCR alpha sharing, but the models matched the sharing seen between unrelated individuals. Fewer insertions were carried by abundant cord blood beta clonotypes, a similar but weaker trend appeared in young adult naive repertoires, and no such trend appeared in memory repertoires. Invariant T cells such as MAIT and iNKT could partly confound zero-insertion analyses, though diverse VJ usage argued against this for most clonotypes. The excess sharing between twins in beta out-of-frame sequences was weaker because fewer shared sequences reduced the signal-to-noise ratio.

Taken from the germline V gene, the CDR1 and CDR2 loops are MNHEY and SVGAGI. The CDR3 sequence holds 14 residues, the cysteine and phenylalanine included. The kept DNA is CDR3 alone, 42 bases in frame from the first base. The V end loses 7 bases and the J end loses 3 bases, and a stretch of 16 bases separates them. Every donor in the study was a healthy Caucasian. Library prep was done by 5' RACE. The data were produced on an Illumina HiSeq 2000. Template switching introduced a universal primer binding site; the final cDNA contained a unique molecular identifier, enabling accurate counting of TCR cDNA molecules. Specific primers in the conserved constant-segment region were used to synthesize first-strand cDNA for the TCR alpha and beta chains. To control for contamination, each cDNA library was double barcoded with a SMART-Mk sample barcode plus Illumina barcodes. Two successive PCR steps introduced TruSeq adapter sequences along with Illumina sample barcodes. The TCR alpha and beta cDNA libraries were sequenced on the Illumina HiSeq platform using custom primers. Regarding the original processing steps: Raw reads were processed with MiGEC to extract unique molecular identifiers, and MiXCR was used to determine CDR3 positions. For each individual, recombination models were inferred using an EM algorithm with the repgenHMM and IGoR tools. Shared clonotypes were analyzed with the tcR package in R, and sharing was normalized by the product of cloneset sizes. To study raw recombination without the effects of thymic and clonal selection, out-of-frame nonproductive sequences were analyzed. TCRdb handled the public reads itself, with Q25 trimming in fastp and clone calling in MiXCR, and kept productive beta chains. For every CDR3 protein sequence, its rows merge into one entry that carries the most common genes and DNA. V and J calls and clone size were set by TCRdb, not the authors. This sample is represented by about 1.7 million distinct CDR3 sequences; under 35% of them were singletons. The top ten clones comprise more than 0.25% of the sample.

There are a few counts of this clonotype. Its antigen has not been determined. Base qualities are missing; no much larger clone stands one base away. In this chain, TRBV6-5 is recombined with TRBJ2-7, with the D gene not clear enough to name. Material for sequencing was cord blood. The receptor's source is a newborn girl in good health. This receptor carries the CDR3 CASKETVRSYEQYF. The DNA sequence is as follows: TGTGCCAGCAAGGAGACCGTGCGGAGCTACGAGCAGTACTTC.